Sequencing of this T cell receptor beta chain was carried out in a study of CDR3 diversity in severe acne. V gave up 2 bases and J gave up 4 bases, with 18 bases separating them. This CDR3 has 16 residues. Germline V lookup: CDR1 DFQATT, CDR2 SNEGSKA (reference sequence). MiXCR, run by TCRdb on the PCR reads, gives a single entry per CDR3 protein. The sample has some 85,000 distinct CDR3 sequences, under 55% seen once. The receptor comes from a male donor with severe acne vulgaris. This chain connects TRBV20-1 to TRBJ1-3; perhaps TRBD1 as D (5 bases). Sequenced sample: blood. CDR3 loop: CSARRGGSGSGNTIYF. The DNA of the CDR3 is TGCAGTGCTAGACGGGGGGGGAGCGGATCCGGAAACACCATATATTTT.